These T cell receptor beta chains were read from a single sample in a study of blood T cell repertoires in COVID-19. Libraries were prepared by immunoSEQ multiplex PCR; TCRdb keeps only in-frame clonotypes and omits some of them. The sample carries fewer than 150,000 clones, approximately 85% recorded once. Input material: peripheral blood. The receptors here all came from a human donor in a cohort sampled during active COVID-19. The CDR3 runs from the conserved cysteine through the conserved F or W. Fields, in order: clone size, J gene, V gene, D gene, CDR3 DNA, CDR3 protein. The D gene is left open where the match is weak. The listing skips clone size in some rows; elsewhere it reads once, few, many or a size class.

clone size: .; J gene: TRBJ2-7; V gene: TRBV27; D gene: TRBD2; CDR3 DNA: TGTGCCAGCAGGAAGCGGGGGGGCTCCTACGAGCAGTACTTC; CDR3 protein: CASRKRGGSYEQYF
clone size: .; J gene: TRBJ2-7; V gene: TRBV5-1; D gene: TRBD2; CDR3 DNA: TGCGCCAGCAGCTATCTAGCGGGGGACTACGAGCAGTACTTC; CDR3 protein: CASSYLAGDYEQYF
clone size: .; J gene: TRBJ2-5; V gene: TRBV5-1; D gene: TRBD2; CDR3 DNA: TGCGCCAGCAGCCCCGATGGACTAGCGGGGGGGGAGGAGACCCAGTACTTC; CDR3 protein: CASSPDGLAGGEETQYF
clone size: few; J gene: TRBJ1-2; V gene: TRBV4-2; D gene: TRBD1; CDR3 DNA: TGTGCCAGCAGCCAACCTTCGGACAGGGACTATGGCTACACCTTC; CDR3 protein: CASSQPSDRDYGYTF
clone size: .; J gene: TRBJ2-3; V gene: TRBV12-5; D gene: .; CDR3 DNA: TGTGCTAGTGGTCCCCGAGTATTGGTCGAGTCGGAGCCAGATACGCAGTATTTT; CDR3 protein: CASGPRVLVESEPDTQYF
clone size: .; J gene: TRBJ2-2; V gene: TRBV5-1; D gene: TRBD1; CDR3 DNA: TGCGCCAGCAGCCCCTTTCGGACAGGATACACCGGGGAGCTGTTTTTT; CDR3 protein: CASSPFRTGYTGELFF
clone size: .; J gene: TRBJ1-1; V gene: TRBV28; D gene: .; CDR3 DNA: TGTGCCAGCACCCGAGGAAACCTCTATGAAGCTTTCTTT; CDR3 protein: CASTRGNLYEAFF
clone size: once; J gene: TRBJ2-2; V gene: TRBV3-1/TRBV3-2; D gene: .; CDR3 DNA: TGTGCCAGCAGCCAATGGGGGGCCGGGGAGCTGTTTTTT; CDR3 protein: CASSQWGAGELFF
clone size: .; J gene: TRBJ1-3; V gene: TRBV5-1; D gene: .; CDR3 DNA: TGCGCCAGCAGCGAAGGGGTTACTGGAAACACCATATATTTT; CDR3 protein: CASSEGVTGNTIYF
clone size: .; J gene: TRBJ1-2; V gene: TRBV30; D gene: TRBD1; CDR3 DNA: TGTGCCTACAAGACAGGGACTTGGAACTATGGCTACACCTTC; CDR3 protein: CAYKTGTWNYGYTF
clone size: .; J gene: TRBJ1-4; V gene: TRBV6-2/TRBV6-3; D gene: TRBD1; CDR3 DNA: TGTGCCAGCAGCCTAGGAGGGACAGGCGGCGAAAAACTGTTTTTT; CDR3 protein: CASSLGGTGGEKLFF
clone size: .; J gene: TRBJ2-7; V gene: TRBV6-2/TRBV6-3; D gene: .; CDR3 DNA: TGTGCCAGCAGTGCAAACAGGGTGGGTGAGCAGTACTTC; CDR3 protein: CASSANRVGEQYF
clone size: .; J gene: TRBJ1-1; V gene: TRBV29-1; D gene: TRBD1; CDR3 DNA: TGCAGCGTGGAGGGACAGGGGATGAACACTGAAGCTTTCTTT; CDR3 protein: CSVEGQGMNTEAFF
clone size: .; J gene: TRBJ2-1; V gene: TRBV7-8; D gene: TRBD2; CDR3 DNA: TGTGCCAGCAGCTATAGCGGGGGGGCCCATGAGCAGTTCTTC; CDR3 protein: CASSYSGGAHEQFF
clone size: few; J gene: TRBJ2-2; V gene: TRBV7-3; D gene: .; CDR3 DNA: TGTGCCAGCAGCTCGCGGCGATCAGGGCACCAAGCCACCGGGGAGCTGTTTTTT; CDR3 protein: CASSSRRSGHQATGELFF
clone size: .; J gene: TRBJ2-3; V gene: TRBV12-5; D gene: TRBD2; CDR3 DNA: TGTGCTAGTGGTTTGGGGGGACTAGTGAGCTCAGATACGCAGTATTTT; CDR3 protein: CASGLGGLVSSDTQYF
clone size: .; J gene: TRBJ2-7; V gene: TRBV30; D gene: TRBD1; CDR3 DNA: TGTGCCTGGACCACAAGACAGGGGGTAAAAAAGTGGGGTGTAGGCTACGAGCAGTACTTC; CDR3 protein: CAWTTRQGVKKWGVGYEQYF
clone size: .; J gene: TRBJ2-5; V gene: TRBV7-8; D gene: TRBD1; CDR3 DNA: TGTGCCAGCAGCTCTCGCCGGGACAGGGCCCAAGAGACCCAGTACTTC; CDR3 protein: CASSSRRDRAQETQYF
clone size: once; J gene: TRBJ2-1; V gene: TRBV7-3; D gene: TRBD2; CDR3 DNA: TGTGCCAGCAGCAATAGCGGGGGGGCATACAATGAGCAGTTCTTC; CDR3 protein: CASSNSGGAYNEQFF
clone size: .; J gene: TRBJ2-1; V gene: TRBV7-9; D gene: TRBD2; CDR3 DNA: TGTGCCAGCAGCTCCAGCGGGGGAGTTTTCAATGAGCAGTTCTTC; CDR3 protein: CASSSSGGVFNEQFF
clone size: .; J gene: TRBJ2-5; V gene: TRBV5-1; D gene: TRBD1; CDR3 DNA: TGCGCCAGCAGCACCCGGACAGGGAAAGAGACCCAGTACTTC; CDR3 protein: CASSTRTGKETQYF
clone size: .; J gene: TRBJ1-2; V gene: TRBV15; D gene: .; CDR3 DNA: TGTGCCACCAGTAAGCAGCAGGCTAACTATGGCTACACCTTC; CDR3 protein: CATSKQQANYGYTF
clone size: .; J gene: TRBJ2-1; V gene: TRBV7-9; D gene: TRBD2; CDR3 DNA: TGTGCCAGCAGAGGGACTAGCGGAAGCTCCTACAATGAGCAGTTCTTC; CDR3 protein: CASRGTSGSSYNEQFF
clone size: .; J gene: TRBJ2-5; V gene: TRBV19; D gene: TRBD1; CDR3 DNA: TGTGCCAGTAGCGACCGGGACAGGGGACAAGAGACCCAGTACTTC; CDR3 protein: CASSDRDRGQETQYF
clone size: .; J gene: TRBJ1-2; V gene: TRBV14; D gene: .; CDR3 DNA: TGTGCCAGCTCAACGAGGGGGGGTGGCTACACCTTC; CDR3 protein: CASSTRGGGYTF
clone size: .; J gene: TRBJ2-6; V gene: TRBV9; D gene: .; CDR3 DNA: TGTGCCAGCAGCGTAGTTGGGCAGGTACTCTCTGGGGCCAACGTCCTGACTTTC; CDR3 protein: CASSVVGQVLSGANVLTF
clone size: .; J gene: TRBJ2-5; V gene: TRBV10-3; D gene: .; CDR3 DNA: TGTGCCACCAAGACAGGCCAAGAGACCCAGTACTTC; CDR3 protein: CATKTGQETQYF
clone size: .; J gene: TRBJ2-2; V gene: TRBV29-1; D gene: .; CDR3 DNA: TGCAGCGTAGCCAGGGATTACGGGGAGCTGTTTTTT; CDR3 protein: CSVARDYGELFF
clone size: .; J gene: TRBJ1-2; V gene: TRBV30; D gene: TRBD1; CDR3 DNA: TGTGCCTGGAGTGATCCTCCGGGACAGGGTTTTAACTATGGCTACACCTTC; CDR3 protein: CAWSDPPGQGFNYGYTF
clone size: few; J gene: TRBJ2-7; V gene: TRBV11-2; D gene: .; CDR3 DNA: TGTGCCAGCAGCTGGGGCGGAGAGCAGTACTTC; CDR3 protein: CASSWGGEQYF
clone size: .; J gene: TRBJ2-1; V gene: TRBV10-2; D gene: TRBD1; CDR3 DNA: TGCGCCAGCAGGGACAGGTCCTACAATGAGCAGTTCTTC; CDR3 protein: CASRDRSYNEQFF
clone size: once; J gene: TRBJ1-1; V gene: TRBV25-1; D gene: TRBD1; CDR3 DNA: TGTGCCAGCAGTGGACAGGGGGCGTCTGAAGCTTTCTTT; CDR3 protein: CASSGQGASEAFF
clone size: .; J gene: TRBJ2-5; V gene: TRBV5-1; D gene: .; CDR3 DNA: TGCGCCAGCAGCCCGGCCGGGGGTAGAGAGACCCAGTACTTC; CDR3 protein: CASSPAGGRETQYF
clone size: many; J gene: TRBJ1-3; V gene: TRBV5-6; D gene: TRBD1; CDR3 DNA: TGTGCCAGCAGCCCCAGGACAGGGCTAATCTCTGGAAACACCATATATTTT; CDR3 protein: CASSPRTGLISGNTIYF
clone size: .; J gene: TRBJ2-1; V gene: TRBV19; D gene: .; CDR3 DNA: TGTGCCAGTAGTATAGGCGCGGGCACGAATGAGCAGTTCTTC; CDR3 protein: CASSIGAGTNEQFF
clone size: once; J gene: TRBJ2-7; V gene: TRBV6-5; D gene: .; CDR3 DNA: TGTGCCACCAATAGAGACAGGAACTACGAGCAGTACTTC; CDR3 protein: CATNRDRNYEQYF
clone size: .; J gene: TRBJ1-1; V gene: TRBV5-4; D gene: .; CDR3 DNA: TGTGCCAGCAGCTTAACCGGGACTAGCACTGAAGCTTTCTTT; CDR3 protein: CASSLTGTSTEAFF
clone size: .; J gene: TRBJ1-4; V gene: TRBV6-5; D gene: TRBD1; CDR3 DNA: TGTGCCAGCAGCTGGGGGACAGATGAAAAACTGTTTTTT; CDR3 protein: CASSWGTDEKLFF
clone size: .; J gene: TRBJ1-5; V gene: TRBV19; D gene: .; CDR3 DNA: TGTGCCAGTAGTATTTTGGGGCTAGGGAATCAGCCCCAGCATTTT; CDR3 protein: CASSILGLGNQPQHF
clone size: .; J gene: TRBJ2-7; V gene: TRBV14; D gene: TRBD1; CDR3 DNA: TGTGCCAGCAGCTGGACAGGGGGGGCCTCCTACGAGCAGTACTTC; CDR3 protein: CASSWTGGASYEQYF
clone size: .; J gene: TRBJ1-1; V gene: TRBV19; D gene: .; CDR3 DNA: TGTGCCAGTACCCGCGGGGGGCCACGGAACACTGAAGCTTTCTTT; CDR3 protein: CASTRGGPRNTEAFF
clone size: .; J gene: TRBJ2-7; V gene: TRBV7-2; D gene: .; CDR3 DNA: TGTGCCAGCAGCTTAGGTTCGGCTAGCGCGGGGCAGTACTTC; CDR3 protein: CASSLGSASAGQYF
clone size: .; J gene: TRBJ1-5; V gene: TRBV5-1; D gene: .; CDR3 DNA: TGCGCCAGCAGTCCGGACAATAGCAATCAGCCCCAGCATTTT; CDR3 protein: CASSPDNSNQPQHF
clone size: .; J gene: TRBJ2-2; V gene: TRBV15; D gene: TRBD1; CDR3 DNA: TGTGCCACCAGTGAAGCCTTCCTGGGACAGGGTCAAACCGGGGAGCTGTTTTTT; CDR3 protein: CATSEAFLGQGQTGELFF
clone size: .; J gene: TRBJ2-7; V gene: TRBV6-6; D gene: TRBD2; CDR3 DNA: TGTGCCAGCAGCGGGACTAGCGGGGGACACTACGAGCAGTACTTC; CDR3 protein: CASSGTSGGHYEQYF
clone size: .; J gene: TRBJ2-1; V gene: TRBV29-1; D gene: .; CDR3 DNA: TGCAGCGGGATCGGGACTCCTGGGGTAAGCTCCTACAATGAGCAGTTCTTC; CDR3 protein: CSGIGTPGVSSYNEQFF
clone size: .; J gene: TRBJ2-2; V gene: TRBV3-1/TRBV3-2; D gene: .; CDR3 DNA: TGTGCCAGCAGCCATGTACTAGCAAACACCGGGGAGCTGTTTTTT; CDR3 protein: CASSHVLANTGELFF
clone size: .; J gene: TRBJ2-1; V gene: TRBV25-1; D gene: .; CDR3 DNA: TGTGCCAGCAGTGACCCGGGCGGGGAGCGCCCTCAGCAGCAGTTCTTC; CDR3 protein: CASSDPGGERPQQQFF
clone size: once; J gene: TRBJ2-5; V gene: TRBV3-1/TRBV3-2; D gene: .; CDR3 DNA: TGTGCCAGCAGCCCTTCGACAGGCAAAGAGACCCAGTACTTC; CDR3 protein: CASSPSTGKETQYF
clone size: .; J gene: TRBJ1-4; V gene: TRBV5-4; D gene: TRBD1; CDR3 DNA: TGTGCCAGCAGCTTGAGGGACAGCCAGTCGTCAGAAAAACTGTTTTTT; CDR3 protein: CASSLRDSQSSEKLFF
clone size: .; J gene: TRBJ2-1; V gene: TRBV5-4; D gene: TRBD2; CDR3 DNA: TGTGCCAGCAGCTTTTTTTTCGGGGGGGACTCCTACAATGAGCAGTTCTTC; CDR3 protein: CASSFFFGGDSYNEQFF
clone size: .; J gene: TRBJ2-7; V gene: TRBV3-1/TRBV3-2; D gene: TRBD1; CDR3 DNA: TGTGCCAGCAGCCAAGGCCCAGGGACAGGGCCCTACGAGCAGTACTTC; CDR3 protein: CASSQGPGTGPYEQYF
clone size: .; J gene: TRBJ2-2; V gene: TRBV6-6; D gene: .; CDR3 DNA: TGTGCCAGCAGTCGACAACGCTCCTGGACAGTCGGGGAGCTGTTTTTT; CDR3 protein: CASSRQRSWTVGELFF
clone size: few; J gene: TRBJ2-2; V gene: TRBV5-1; D gene: .; CDR3 DNA: TGCGCCAGCAGCGTTGCTGCGGGGGCCACCGGGGAGCTGTTTTTT; CDR3 protein: CASSVAAGATGELFF
clone size: .; J gene: TRBJ2-7; V gene: TRBV2; D gene: TRBD1; CDR3 DNA: TGTGCCAGCAGTCTGGGACAGGGGGAGTACGAGCAGTACTTC; CDR3 protein: CASSLGQGEYEQYF
clone size: few; J gene: TRBJ1-1; V gene: TRBV4-2; D gene: .; CDR3 DNA: TGTGCCAGCAGCCAAGATGCAGGGGCCACTGAAGCTTTCTTT; CDR3 protein: CASSQDAGATEAFF